The present T cell receptor (beta chain) was sequenced within a study of T cells after yellow fever vaccination. Findings of the study overall: Only a minor proportion of clonotypes was detected across both CD4 and CD8 compartments.

V shed 5 bases, J shed 1 base, and the junction held 4 bases outside the gene matches. CDR1 and CDR2 (germline): LGHDT, YNNKEL (reference sequence). The CDR3 sequence is 16 residues long. In making TCR cDNA, 5'RACE template switching added a universal primer site and UMIs to it. TCRdb ran MiXCR on the 5' RACE reads and lists one entry per CDR3 protein. The sample has some 340,000 distinct CDR3 sequences, 9.5% to 12% seen once. Comments on this clonotype: Its antigen is currently unknown.

The clonotype comes from a man between 18 and 35 years old who received the YFV17D yellow fever vaccine. The starting material was CD4+ T cells sorted from PBMCs, obtained 45 days after the yellow fever booster vaccination. The chain couples TRBV3-1 to TRBJ2-2; 10 positions match TRBD1. The CDR3 nucleotides read TGTGCCAGCAGCTTCCGGACAGGGGGGAACACCGGGGAGCTGTTTTTT. Translating gives CASSFRTGGNTGELFF. The variable domain in full, with the rest retrieved from reference TRBV3-1 and TRBJ2-2, is DTAVSQTPKYLVTQMGNDKSIKCEQNLGHDTMYWYKQDSKKFLKIMFSYNNKELIINETVPNRFSPKSPDKAHLNLHINSLELGDSAVYFCASSFRTGGNTGELFFGEGSRLTVL.